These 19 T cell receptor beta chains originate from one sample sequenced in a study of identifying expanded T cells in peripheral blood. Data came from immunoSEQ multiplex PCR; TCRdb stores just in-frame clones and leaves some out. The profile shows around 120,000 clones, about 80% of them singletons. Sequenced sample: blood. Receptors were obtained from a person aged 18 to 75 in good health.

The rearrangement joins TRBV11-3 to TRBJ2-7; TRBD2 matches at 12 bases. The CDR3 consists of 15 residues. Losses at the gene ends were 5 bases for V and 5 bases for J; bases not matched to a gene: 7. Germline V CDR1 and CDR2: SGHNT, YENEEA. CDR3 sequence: CASSLGLAGIHEQYF. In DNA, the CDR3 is TGTGCCAGCAGCCTAGGACTAGCGGGGATCCACGAGCAGTACTTC.

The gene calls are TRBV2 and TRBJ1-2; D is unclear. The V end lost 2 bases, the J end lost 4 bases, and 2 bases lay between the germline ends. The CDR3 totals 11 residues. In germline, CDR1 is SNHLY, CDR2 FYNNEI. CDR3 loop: CASSELYGYTF. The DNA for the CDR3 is TGTGCCAGCAGTGAACTCTATGGCTACACCTTC.

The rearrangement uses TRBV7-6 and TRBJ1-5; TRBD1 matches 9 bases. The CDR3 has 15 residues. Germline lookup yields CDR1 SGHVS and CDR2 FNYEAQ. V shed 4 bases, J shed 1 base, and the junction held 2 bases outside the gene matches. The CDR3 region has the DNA TGTGCCAGCAGCTCCGGACAGGGGAGCAATCAGCCCCAGCATTTT. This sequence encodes CASSSGQGSNQPQHF.

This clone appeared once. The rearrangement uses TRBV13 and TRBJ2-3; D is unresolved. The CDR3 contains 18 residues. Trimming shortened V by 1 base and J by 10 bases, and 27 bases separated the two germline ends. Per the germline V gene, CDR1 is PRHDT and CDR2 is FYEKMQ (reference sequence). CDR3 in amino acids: CASSLVRTVSFLDIAQYF. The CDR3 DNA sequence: TGTGCCAGCAGCTTAGTTCGAACAGTGAGCTTCCTGGATATTGCGCAGTATTTT.

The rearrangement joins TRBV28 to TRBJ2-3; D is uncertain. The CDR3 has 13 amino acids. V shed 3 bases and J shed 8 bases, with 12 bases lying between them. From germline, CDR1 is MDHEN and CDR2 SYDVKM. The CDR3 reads CASSLPTSPTQYF. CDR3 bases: TGTGCCAGCAGTTTGCCCACGAGCCCTACGCAGTATTTT.

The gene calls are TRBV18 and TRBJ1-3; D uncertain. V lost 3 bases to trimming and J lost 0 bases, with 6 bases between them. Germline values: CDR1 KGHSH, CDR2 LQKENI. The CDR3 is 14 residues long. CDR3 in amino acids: CASSPTDSGNTIYF. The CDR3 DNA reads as TGTGCCAGCTCACCGACGGACTCTGGAAACACCATATATTTT.

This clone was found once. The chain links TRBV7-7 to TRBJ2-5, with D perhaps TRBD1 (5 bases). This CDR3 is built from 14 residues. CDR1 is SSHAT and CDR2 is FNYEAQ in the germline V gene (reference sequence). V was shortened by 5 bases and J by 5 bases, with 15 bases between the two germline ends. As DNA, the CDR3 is TGTGCCAGCAGCCTACCGGACATTTGGGAGACCCAGTACTTC. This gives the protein CASSLPDIWETQYF.

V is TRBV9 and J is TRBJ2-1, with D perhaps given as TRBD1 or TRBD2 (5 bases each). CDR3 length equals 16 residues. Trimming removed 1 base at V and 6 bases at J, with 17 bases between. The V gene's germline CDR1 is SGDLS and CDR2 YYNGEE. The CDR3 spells CASSVQGGLATNEQFF. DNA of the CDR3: TGTGCCAGCAGCGTACAGGGCGGGCTAGCAACCAATGAGCAGTTCTTC.

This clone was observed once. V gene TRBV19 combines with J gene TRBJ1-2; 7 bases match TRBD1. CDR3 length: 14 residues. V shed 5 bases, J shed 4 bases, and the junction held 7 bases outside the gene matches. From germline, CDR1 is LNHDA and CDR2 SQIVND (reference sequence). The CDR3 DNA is TGTGCCAGTAGTGAGGCAGGGGGATTCTATGGCTACACCTTC. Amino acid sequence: CASSEAGGFYGYTF.

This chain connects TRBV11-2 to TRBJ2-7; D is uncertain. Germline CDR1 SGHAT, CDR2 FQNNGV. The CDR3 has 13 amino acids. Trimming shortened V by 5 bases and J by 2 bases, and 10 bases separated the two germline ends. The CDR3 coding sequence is TGTGCCAGCAGCCGACTGAATCCCTACGAGCAGTACTTC. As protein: CASSRLNPYEQYF.

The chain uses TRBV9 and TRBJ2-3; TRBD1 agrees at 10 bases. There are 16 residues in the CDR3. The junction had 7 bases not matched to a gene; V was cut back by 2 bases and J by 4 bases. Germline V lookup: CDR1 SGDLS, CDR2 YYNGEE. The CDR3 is CASSVSDRGLADTQYF. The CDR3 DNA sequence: TGTGCCAGCAGCGTCTCGGACAGGGGGTTGGCAGATACGCAGTATTTT.

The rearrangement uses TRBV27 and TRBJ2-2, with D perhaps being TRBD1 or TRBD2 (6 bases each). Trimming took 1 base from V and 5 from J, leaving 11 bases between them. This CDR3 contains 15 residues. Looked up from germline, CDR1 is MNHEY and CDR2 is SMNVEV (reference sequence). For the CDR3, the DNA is TGTGCCAGCAGTTTATGGGGGGCTGGGACCGGGGAGCTGTTTTTT. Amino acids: CASSLWGAGTGELFF.

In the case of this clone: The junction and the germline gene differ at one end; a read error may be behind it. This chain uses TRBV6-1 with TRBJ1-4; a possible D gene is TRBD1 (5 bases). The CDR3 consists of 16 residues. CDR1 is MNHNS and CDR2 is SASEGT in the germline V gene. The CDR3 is CASREGGTGLNEKLFF. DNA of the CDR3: TGTGCCAGCAGGGAAGGCGGGACGGGATTAAATGAAAAACTGTTTTTT.

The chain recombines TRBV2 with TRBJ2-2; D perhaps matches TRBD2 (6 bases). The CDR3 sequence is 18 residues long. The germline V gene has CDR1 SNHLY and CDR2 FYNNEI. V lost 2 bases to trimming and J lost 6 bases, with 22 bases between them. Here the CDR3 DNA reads TGTGCCAGCAGTGAATCGGGGGTGAGGGGACTCACACCCGGGGAGCTGTTTTTT. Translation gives CASSESGVRGLTPGELFF.

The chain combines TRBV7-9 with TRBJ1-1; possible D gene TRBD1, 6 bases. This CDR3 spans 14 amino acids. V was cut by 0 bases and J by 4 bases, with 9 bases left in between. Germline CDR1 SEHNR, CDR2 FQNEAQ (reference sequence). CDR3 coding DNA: TGTGCCAGCAGCTTAGCGGGGGCGAGCACTGAAGCTTTCTTT. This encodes CASSLAGASTEAFF.

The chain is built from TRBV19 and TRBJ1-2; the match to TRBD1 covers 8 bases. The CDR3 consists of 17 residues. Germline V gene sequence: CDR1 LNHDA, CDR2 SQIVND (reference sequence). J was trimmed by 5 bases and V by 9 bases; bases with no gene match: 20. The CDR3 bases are TGTGCCAGCCGACCGACAGGGGTAACACGGGCGGGATATGGCTACACCTTC. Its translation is CASRPTGVTRAGYGYTF. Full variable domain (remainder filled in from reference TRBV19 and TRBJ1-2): DGGITQSPKYLFRKEGQNVTLSCEQNLNHDAMYWYRQDPGQGLRLIYYSQIVNDFQKGDIAEGYSVSREKKESFPLTVTSAQKNPTAFYLCASRPTGVTRAGYGYTFGSGTRLTVV.

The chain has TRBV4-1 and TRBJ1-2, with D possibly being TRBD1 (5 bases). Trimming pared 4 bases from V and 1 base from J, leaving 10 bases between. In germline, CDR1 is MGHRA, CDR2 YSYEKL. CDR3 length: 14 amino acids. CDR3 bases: TGCGCCAGCAGCCCGACTGACAGTAACTATGGCTACACCTTC. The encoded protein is CASSPTDSNYGYTF.

In DNA form, the CDR3 reads TGTGCCAGCAGTGTGGAGACAGGGCCTACTTACGAGCAGTACTTC. Translation gives CASSVETGPTYEQYF. V usage is TRBV6-4 and J usage is TRBJ2-7; TRBD1 agrees at 7 bases. V was pared by 4 bases and J by 4 bases, with 10 bases of the junction left unmatched. The CDR3 loop spans 15 amino acids. Germline V gene lookup returns CDR1 MRHNA and CDR2 SNTAGT.

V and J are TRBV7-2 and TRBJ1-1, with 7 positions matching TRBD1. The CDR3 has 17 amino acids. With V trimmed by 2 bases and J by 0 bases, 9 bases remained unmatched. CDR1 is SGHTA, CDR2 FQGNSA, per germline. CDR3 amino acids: CASSLTGALSVNTEAFF. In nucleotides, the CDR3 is TGTGCCAGCAGCTTAACAGGGGCGCTAAGTGTGAACACTGAAGCTTTCTTT.